Following are 2 T cell receptor beta chains from one sample sequenced in a study of blood T cell repertoires in COVID-19 (TCRdb year 2020). Libraries were prepared through the immunoSEQ multiplex PCR assay. The immuneACCESS repertoire file appears here via TCRdb, limited to in-frame rearrangements. These files lack a portion of the clones; in checked studies, under half of the deficit traces to unresolved V genes, and the cause of the others is not known. The sample includes some 180,000 clones, with more than 70% observed a single time. The ten largest make up roughly 2% of the sample. The sequenced material came from peripheral blood. The source of these receptors is a man in his forties or fifties who had recovered from COVID-19.

The V call is TRBV29-1, the J call TRBJ1-2, with a tentative D call TRBD1 (6 bases). V was shortened by 6 bases and J by 7 bases, with 18 bases between the two germline ends. The CDR3 is 13 amino acids. The germline V gene has CDR1 SQVTM and CDR2 ANQGSEA. CDR3: CSVKRGGKAGYTF. The CDR3 DNA reads as TGCAGCGTCAAAAGGGGGGGCAAAGCTGGCTACACCTTC.

V and J are TRBV4-3 and TRBJ1-2; 7 bases are a match to TRBD1. The CDR3 length is 14 residues. V lost 3 bases to trimming and J lost 5 bases; unmatched junction nucleotides: 6. Looked up from germline, CDR1 is LGHNA and CDR2 is YSLEER. The CDR3 is CASSQQGQSYGYTF. The CDR3 bases are TGCGCCAGCAGCCAGCAGGGACAGAGTTATGGCTACACCTTC.